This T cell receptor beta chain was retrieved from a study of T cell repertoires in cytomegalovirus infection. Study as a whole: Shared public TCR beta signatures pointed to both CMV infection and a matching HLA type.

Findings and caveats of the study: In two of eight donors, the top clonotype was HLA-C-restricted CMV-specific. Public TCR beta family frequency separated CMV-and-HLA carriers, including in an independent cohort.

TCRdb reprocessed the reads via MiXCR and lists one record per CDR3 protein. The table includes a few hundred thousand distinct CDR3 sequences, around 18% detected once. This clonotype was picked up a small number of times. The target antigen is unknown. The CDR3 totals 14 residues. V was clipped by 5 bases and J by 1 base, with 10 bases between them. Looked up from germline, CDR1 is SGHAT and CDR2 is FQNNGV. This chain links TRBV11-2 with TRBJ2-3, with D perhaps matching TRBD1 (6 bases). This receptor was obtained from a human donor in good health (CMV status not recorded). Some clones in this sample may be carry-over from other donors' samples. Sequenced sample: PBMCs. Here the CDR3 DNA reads TGTGCCAGCAGCATCCCAGGGGGCACAGATACGCAGTATTTT. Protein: CASSIPGGTDTQYF.